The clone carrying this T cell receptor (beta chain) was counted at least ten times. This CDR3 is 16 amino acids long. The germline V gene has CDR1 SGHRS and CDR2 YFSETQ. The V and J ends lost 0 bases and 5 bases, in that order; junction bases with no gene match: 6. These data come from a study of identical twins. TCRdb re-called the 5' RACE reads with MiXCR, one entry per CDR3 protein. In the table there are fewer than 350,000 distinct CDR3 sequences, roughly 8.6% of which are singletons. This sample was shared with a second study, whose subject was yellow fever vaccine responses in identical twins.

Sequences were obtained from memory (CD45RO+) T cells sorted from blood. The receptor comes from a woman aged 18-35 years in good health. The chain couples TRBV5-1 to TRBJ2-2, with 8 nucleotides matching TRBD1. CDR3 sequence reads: CASSLEARGRTGELFF. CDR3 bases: TGCGCCAGCAGCTTGGAGGCCAGGGGGCGGACCGGGGAGCTGTTTTTT.